Below are 5 T cell receptor beta chains sequenced from a single sample in a study of cytomegalovirus exposure and HLA in healthy donors. The study ran its PCR with 60 Vbeta and 13 Jbeta primers. Here immunoSEQ multiplex PCR was the method, and the copy in TCRdb shows in-frame clones only, minus some. The sample has about 160,000 clones; around four fifths are singletons. Sequenced sample: PBMCs. The receptors come from a woman in her late teens or twenties in good health and CMV-seronegative.

The chain uses TRBV5-1 and TRBJ2-7; the match to TRBD1 covers 12 bases. J gave up 5 bases and V 4 bases, and 7 bases lay outside the gene matches. The germline CDR1 and CDR2 sequences are SGHRS and YFSETQ. There are 15 residues in the CDR3. For the CDR3, the DNA is TGCGCCAGCAGCCAGGAGGGGACAGGGGGCGACGAGCAGTACTTC. Its translation is CASSQEGTGGDEQYF.

This chain links TRBV19 with TRBJ2-7; 10 nucleotides align to TRBD2. V gave up 5 bases and J gave up 3 bases; unmatched junction bases: 4. This CDR3 is built from 14 residues. Germline V gene sequence: CDR1 LNHDA, CDR2 SQIVND (reference sequence). The chain's CDR3 is CASSASGGGYEQYF. The CDR3 DNA is TGTGCCAGTAGTGCTAGCGGGGGAGGCTACGAGCAGTACTTC.

CDR3 sequence: CASSRQGADAGYTF. In DNA form, the CDR3 reads TGTGCCAGCAGTAGACAGGGTGCAGACGCTGGCTACACCTTC. The chain carries TRBV6-1 and TRBJ1-2; 7 nucleotides align to TRBD1. V was pared by 5 bases and J by 7 bases, with 10 bases of the junction left unmatched. The germline gives CDR1 MNHNS, CDR2 SASEGT. The CDR3 runs 14 residues.

The V gene is TRBV6-1, the J gene TRBJ1-1, with TRBD1 identical over 12 bases. Germline CDR1 reads MNHNS; CDR2 reads SASEGT. The CDR3 covers 15 residues. Losses at the gene ends were 8 bases for V and 0 bases for J; bases not matched to a gene: 4. The CDR3 DNA is TGTGCCAGCCAGGGACAGGGGGCTGTGAACACTGAAGCTTTCTTT. It is translated as CASQGQGAVNTEAFF.

The chain joins TRBV5-1 to TRBJ1-6; 11 positions agree with TRBD1. Germline V lookup: CDR1 SGHRS, CDR2 YFSETQ. The CDR3 spans 15 residues. V shed 3 bases, J shed 10 bases, and the junction held 6 bases outside the gene matches. The CDR3 here is CASSSGQGDWSPLHF. For the CDR3, the DNA is TGCGCCAGCAGCTCGGGACAGGGGGACTGGTCACCCCTCCACTTT.